This is a list of T cell receptor beta chains from one sample in a study of blood T cell repertoires in COVID-19. Profiled with immunoSEQ multiplex PCR; TCRdb holds only in-frame clones, not every one. The repertoire holds 50,000 to 75,000 clones, around 91% seen once, with 8.6% in the top ten. Sequenced: peripheral blood. These receptors were collected from a human donor in a cohort sampled during active COVID-19. CDR3s include the opening cysteine and the closing phenylalanine or tryptophan. The D gene is left open where the match is weak. Some rows mark clone size as missing; the rest say once, few, many or name a class of expanded clone.

TRBJ2-2 | NA | TRBV19 | NA | TGTGCCAGTAGTTCCGGGAAGAACACCGGGGAGCTGTTTTTT | CASSSGKNTGELFF
TRBJ2-3 | NA | TRBV7-2 | NA | TGTGCCAGCAGATTAGGAGTACGAGATACGCAGTATTTT | CASRLGVRDTQYF
TRBJ1-6 | NA | TRBV11-3 | NA | TGTGCCAGCAGCTTAGGGGCCAGTAATTCACCCCTCCACTTT | CASSLGASNSPLHF
TRBJ2-3 | TRBD2 | TRBV4-1 | NA | TGCGCCAGCAGCATCAAAGCGGGGGGGCCAACTGATACGCAGTATTTT | CASSIKAGGPTDTQYF
TRBJ1-2 | TRBD1 | TRBV7-9 | once | TGTGCCAGCAGCGCGCACCGGGACAGGGAAACCTATGGCTACACCTTC | CASSAHRDRETYGYTF
TRBJ1-3 | NA | TRBV30 | NA | TGTGCCTGGGGGGTCGGGTTCTCTGGAAACACCATATATTTT | CAWGVGFSGNTIYF
TRBJ2-7 | TRBD2 | TRBV7-7 | NA | TGTGCTAGCAGCAAAGGGACTAGCGGGGACTCCTACGAGCAGTACTTC | CASSKGTSGDSYEQYF
TRBJ1-1 | TRBD1 | TRBV29-1 | NA | TGCAGCGTAAGACAGGGGCAGGACACTGAAGCTTTCTTT | CSVRQGQDTEAFF
TRBJ2-1 | NA | TRBV19 | NA | TGTGCCAGTAGTGTTGCCGGGGGTGGCAATGAGCAGTTCTTC | CASSVAGGGNEQFF
TRBJ1-4 | TRBD1 | TRBV5-1 | NA | TGCGCCAGCAGCGACCCTCAGGGGGCGGATGAAAAACTGTTTTTT | CASSDPQGADEKLFF
TRBJ1-2 | NA | TRBV6-5 | once | TGTGCCAGCAGCCCCCAGGACAGATATGGCTACACCTTC | CASSPQDRYGYTF
TRBJ1-6 | NA | TRBV9 | NA | TGTGCCAGCAGCGTAGGCCAGAATAATTCACCCCTCCACTTT | CASSVGQNNSPLHF